This T cell receptor (beta chain) was identified during a study of beta chain features in type 1 diabetes. The V gene lost 0 bases and the J gene lost 4 bases, with 7 bases spanning the gap. The CDR3 runs 12 residues. Germline V CDR1 and CDR2: SQVTM, ANQGSEA. The whole isolated RNA underwent reverse transcription, so sequencing captured expressed TCRB transcripts. Sequencing of naive, central memory and regulatory T cell samples gave an average of about 3.57 million reads. Generated by immunoSEQ multiplex PCR, the TCRdb table keeps only in-frame clones and is missing some. The top ten hold about 0.086% of the sample, which has 680,000 or so clones, around 15% seen once. About this clone: Its target is not known.

Study-wide findings and caveats: A closer apparent resemblance between naive, central memory and Treg TCRB repertoires was seen in patients than in healthy donors.

The chain links TRBV29-1 to TRBJ2-7; D not resolved. The sequence derives from a man between 18 and 29 years old in good health. Sequenced material: naive CD4+ T cells from blood. The CDR3 DNA follows: TGCAGCGTTGAAGATCGCGTGTACGAGCAGTACTTC. Translating gives CSVEDRVYEQYF.